A single sample is the source of the 17 T cell receptor beta chains below, sequenced in a study of blood T cell repertoires in COVID-19. Libraries were prepared by immunoSEQ multiplex PCR; TCRdb keeps only in-frame clonotypes and omits some of them. The data contain 170,000 or so clones, roughly nine tenths of them seen just once; the ten biggest clones take up 1.9%. The sequenced material came from peripheral blood. The receptors derive from a man aged 18 to 29 who had recovered from COVID-19.

The chain recombines TRBV19 with TRBJ1-6; 10 bases map to TRBD1. The ends lost 10 bases at V and 10 bases at J; junction bases unmatched: 16. This CDR3 has 16 amino acids. CDR1 LNHDA and CDR2 SQIVND come from the germline V gene (reference sequence). This CDR3 reads CATSNAGTGASSPLHF. The CDR3 DNA follows: TGTGCCACTTCAAACGCCGGGACAGGGGCTAGCTCACCCCTCCACTTT.

This clone occurred once. The genes are TRBV5-4 and TRBJ2-5; the D gene is possibly TRBD1 (5 bases). CDR1 is SGHNT, CDR2 YYREEE, per germline (reference sequence). The CDR3 has 14 amino acids. Trimming shortened V by 0 bases and J by 5 bases, and 11 bases separated the two germline ends. CDR3 in amino acids: CASSLAGSEETQYF. The CDR3 coding sequence is TGTGCCAGCAGCTTGGCAGGGTCGGAGGAGACCCAGTACTTC.

The chain has TRBV2 and TRBJ2-3, with D perhaps TRBD2 (5 bases). CDR3 size: 14 residues. Germline V gene data show CDR1 as SNHLY and CDR2 as FYNNEI. V dropped 11 bases and J dropped 0 bases, with 15 bases sitting between them. The CDR3 sequence: CAGKSGTSTDTQYF. The CDR3 region has the DNA TGTGCCGGGAAAAGCGGAACTAGCACAGATACGCAGTATTTT.

V is TRBV9 and J is TRBJ2-3; 13 bases fit TRBD2. V shed 5 bases, J shed 2 bases, and the junction held 17 bases outside the gene matches. CDR3 size: 20 residues. Germline V gene data show CDR1 as SGDLS and CDR2 as YYNGEE. CDR3 coding DNA: TGTGCCAGCAGTGGACAAAGGGACGGACTAGCGGGAGTCAACACAGATACGCAGTATTTT. This translates into CASSGQRDGLAGVNTDTQYF. The variable domain in full, completed from reference TRBV9 and TRBJ2-3, reads DSGVTQTPKHLITATGQRVTLRCSPRSGDLSVYWYQQSLDQGLQFLIQYYNGEERAKGNILERFSAQQFPDLHSELNLSSLELGDSALYFCASSGQRDGLAGVNTDTQYFGPGTRLTVL.

The chain is built from TRBV6-5 and TRBJ2-7; 7 bases are shared with TRBD1. After removal of 2 bases from V and 5 bases from J, the junction contained 9 bases not matched to a gene. The CDR3 is 15 amino acids. From germline, CDR1 is MNHEY and CDR2 SVGAGI. CDR3 coding DNA: TGTGCCAGCAGTTACGCCATGACAGGGAACAACGAGCAGTACTTC. Translating it yields CASSYAMTGNNEQYF.

This chain joins TRBV6-2 or TRBV6-3 and TRBJ1-2; D might be TRBD1 (5 bases). Trimming took off 0 bases at V and 3 bases at J, with 11 bases between the two ends. The CDR3 consists of 15 residues. Germline values: CDR1 MNHEY, CDR2 SVGEGT. CDR3 amino acids: CASSYSGRVDYGYTF. The CDR3 nucleotides are TGTGCCAGCAGTTACTCGGGCAGGGTAGACTATGGCTACACCTTC.

The gene calls are TRBV6-1 and TRBJ2-7, with TRBD1 matching over 9 bases. The CDR3 loop spans 15 amino acids. In germline, CDR1 is MNHNS, CDR2 SASEGT. J was trimmed by 7 bases and V by 2 bases; bases with no gene match: 9. Here the CDR3 reads CASSESGTGRQEQYF. The CDR3 nucleotides read TGTGCCAGCAGTGAATCCGGGACAGGGAGGCAAGAGCAGTACTTC.

The chain couples TRBV9 to TRBJ2-1; tentatively, D is TRBD1 (5 bases). The germline CDR1 and CDR2 sequences are SGDLS and YYNGEE. The CDR3 totals 13 residues. Trimming stripped 4 bases from V and 6 bases from J, with 11 bases between. CDR3 loop: CASSLGALNEQFF. CDR3 DNA: TGTGCCAGCAGCCTAGGGGCCCTCAATGAGCAGTTCTTC.

The chain uses TRBV9 and TRBJ1-1, with TRBD1 matching over 8 bases. J lost 3 bases, V lost 3 bases, and 4 bases had no gene match. Germline V gene sequence: CDR1 SGDLS, CDR2 YYNGEE. The CDR3 extends over 14 amino acids. The CDR3 DNA reads TGTGCCAGCAGCGGCCAGGGGGCGGACACTGAAGCTTTCTTT. It specifies CASSGQGADTEAFF.

This clone was counted only a few times. The chain links TRBV28 to TRBJ2-7; possibly TRBD1 for D (5 bases). Germline V CDR1 and CDR2: MDHEN, SYDVKM. Trimming took off 5 bases at V and 3 bases at J, with 17 bases between the two ends. The CDR3 is made up of 15 amino acids. CDR3 bases: TGTGCCAGCAGTCCACCCCGGACAACCTTCTACGAGCAGTACTTC. Protein: CASSPPRTTFYEQYF.

The V gene is TRBV18, the J gene TRBJ1-3; D is ambiguous. Germline CDR1 is KGHSH and CDR2 is LQKENI. The CDR3 consists of 15 residues. The V and J ends lost 0 bases and 0 bases respectively, with 6 bases between them. The CDR3 protein is CASSPPLGSGNTIYF. CDR3 in DNA: TGTGCCAGCTCACCACCCCTCGGCTCTGGAAACACCATATATTTT.

The chain carries TRBV28 and TRBJ2-7; 7 nucleotides align to TRBD1. The V gene's germline CDR1 is MDHEN and CDR2 SYDVKM. Unmatched junction bases numbered 4, after V lost 2 bases and J lost 3 bases. This CDR3 is built from 14 residues. The CDR3 DNA reads as TGTGCCAGCAGTTTAATGCAGGGGGACTACGAGCAGTACTTC. This codes for CASSLMQGDYEQYF.

The chain links TRBV11-2 to TRBJ2-2; 11 bases are shared with TRBD2. The CDR3 runs 16 residues. Germline trimming cut 2 bases from V and 5 bases from J; bases unmatched to any gene: 4. Germline CDR1 is SGHAT and CDR2 is FQNNGV. CDR3: CASSLPLAGGTGELFF. CDR3 bases: TGTGCCAGCAGCTTACCCCTAGCGGGAGGAACCGGGGAGCTGTTTTTT.

This sequence joins TRBV13 and TRBJ1-6; 7 bases fit TRBD1. The CDR3 is 14 amino acids. The V and J ends lost 3 bases and 5 bases, in that order; junction bases with no gene match: 1. From germline, CDR1 is PRHDT and CDR2 FYEKMQ (reference sequence). The CDR3 loop is CASSLGQNNSPLHF. CDR3 nucleotide sequence: TGTGCCAGCAGCTTGGGACAGAATAATTCACCCCTCCACTTT. Supplemented by reference TRBV13 and TRBJ1-6, the full variable domain reads AAGVIQSPRHLIKEKRETATLKCYPIPRHDTVYWYQQGPGQDPQFLISFYEKMQSDKGSIPDRFSAQQFSDYHSELNMSSLELGDSALYFCASSLGQNNSPLHFGNGTRLTVT.

The gene calls are TRBV5-1 and TRBJ1-5; TRBD1 is a possible D gene (6 bases). The V end lost 3 bases, the J end lost 7 bases, and 14 bases lay between the germline ends. Germline CDR1 and CDR2: SGHRS and YFSETQ. CDR3 length: 14 residues. CDR3 coding DNA: TGCGCCAGCAGCTCGGGACAAATGGACCAGCCCCAGCATTTT. Translation gives CASSSGQMDQPQHF. The entire variable domain, with the rest obtained from reference TRBV5-1 and TRBJ1-5, is as follows: KAGVTQTPRYLIKTRGQQVTLSCSPISGHRSVSWYQQTPGQGLQFLFEYFSETQRNKGNFPGRFSGRQFSNSRSEMNVSTLELGDSALYLCASSSGQMDQPQHFGDGTRLSIL.

The rearrangement links TRBV9 to TRBJ1-1, with D unclear. The CDR3 totals 14 residues. Trimming shortened V by 2 bases and J by 1 base, and 9 bases separated the two germline ends. In germline, CDR1 is SGDLS, CDR2 YYNGEE. The DNA for the CDR3 is TGTGCCAGCAGCGTGAGAGCTTCGAACACTGAAGCTTTCTTT. This codes for CASSVRASNTEAFF.

This clone occurred many times. The rearrangement links TRBV3-1 (or the pseudogene TRBV3-2) to TRBJ2-7; no reliable D call. CDR1 and CDR2 (germline): LGHDT, YNNKEL (reference sequence). This CDR3 is built from 12 residues. Deletions cut 3 bases from V and 5 bases from J, with 8 bases between. This CDR3 reads CASSHLADEQYF. The CDR3 coding sequence is TGTGCCAGCAGCCATCTGGCGGACGAGCAGTACTTC.